This TCR beta chain came from a study of identical twins. Findings and caveats of the study: Part of the zero-insertion signal could reflect confounding by invariant MAIT and iNKT cells.

Comments on this clonotype: Antigen unknown.

A universal primer site arose from template switching, and cDNA bore unique molecular identifiers. Each CDR3 protein is one row after TCRdb ran MiXCR on the 5' RACE reads. The profile shows 1,800,000 or so distinct CDR3 sequences, 25% to 35% of them singletons. This CDR3 contains 15 residues. The V gene's germline CDR1 is SGHDT and CDR2 YYEEEE. The V and J ends lost 6 bases and 7 bases respectively, with 17 bases between them. V and J are TRBV5-6 and TRBJ1-6; D remains ambiguous. The sample taken for sequencing was cord blood. The origin of this receptor is a newborn girl in good health. This CDR3 reads CASTTRGRSNSPLHF. CDR3 in DNA: TGTGCCAGCACCACCCGTGGCAGGTCGAATTCACCCCTCCACTTT.